These 4 T cell receptor beta chains were all obtained from the same sample, sequenced in a study of regulatory T cells in long-lasting Graves disease. Time point of the sample: newly diagnosed GD, antithyroid drugs for less than 3 months. Extracted PBMC RNA gave rise to the TCR library. Arm-PCR of CDR3 regions with iRepertoire HTBI primers generated TCR beta libraries. One entry per CDR3 protein results from TCRdb running MiXCR on the multiplex PCR reads. The table includes approximately 400,000 distinct CDR3 sequences, just under 15% detected once. This sample was also put to use in a study of T cells in Graves' hyperthyroidism and ophthalmopathy.

The sample in question was peripheral blood mononuclear cells (PBMCs), obtained at new diagnosis, from a patient treated with antithyroid drugs. All receptors come from a woman aged 30 to 39 with Graves disease.

This clonotype was seen only a few times. The chain employs TRBV7-2 and TRBJ2-2; D call uncertain. Germline V gene data show CDR1 as SGHTA and CDR2 as FQGNSA. Trimming removed 5 bases at V and 4 bases at J, with 17 bases between. This CDR3 region has 16 residues. The CDR3: CASSLRVGRGTGELFF. CDR3 nucleotides: TGTGCCAGCAGCCTAAGGGTGGGAAGAGGCACCGGGGAGCTGTTTTTT.

The sample holds a few counts of this clonotype. This chain links TRBV20-1 with TRBJ1-5; 7 bases line up with TRBD1. CDR1 is DFQATT, CDR2 SNEGSKA, per germline (reference sequence). J lost 1 base, V lost 6 bases, and 12 bases had no gene match. This CDR3 comprises 16 residues. CDR3 bases: TGCAGTGCCCCTCCGGGGCAGGGGGGAAGCAATCAGCCCCAGCATTTT. Translating it yields CSAPPGQGGSNQPQHF.

This clonotype was counted many times. The CDR3 region has the DNA TGTGCCAGCAGATCCGGGACTACCAACACCGGGGAGCTGTTTTTT. This encodes CASRSGTTNTGELFF. The chain combines TRBV6-1 with TRBJ2-2; 7 bases are shared with TRBD2. The CDR3 has 15 amino acids. J lost 2 bases, V lost 6 bases, and 6 bases had no gene match. The germline gives CDR1 MNHNS, CDR2 SASEGT.

This clonotype came up a few times. V and J are TRBV12-3 or TRBV12-4 and TRBJ2-3; the D gene is possibly TRBD1 (5 bases). V lost 5 bases, J lost 3 bases, and 18 bases lay in between. The CDR3 contains 16 residues. The CDR3 protein is CASSLYIGASTDTQYF. The CDR3 DNA reads TGTGCCAGCAGTCTATACATTGGGGCCTCAACAGATACGCAGTATTTT.